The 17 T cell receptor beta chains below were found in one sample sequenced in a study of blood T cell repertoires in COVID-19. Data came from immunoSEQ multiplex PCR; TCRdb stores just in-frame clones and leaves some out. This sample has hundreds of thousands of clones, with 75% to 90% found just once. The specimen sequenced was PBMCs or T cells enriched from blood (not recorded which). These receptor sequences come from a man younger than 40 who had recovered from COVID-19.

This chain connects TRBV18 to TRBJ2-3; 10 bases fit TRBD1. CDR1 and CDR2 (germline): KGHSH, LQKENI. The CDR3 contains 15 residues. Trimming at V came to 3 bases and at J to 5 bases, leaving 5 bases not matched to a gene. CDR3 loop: CASSPEGQGKDTQYF. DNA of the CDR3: TGTGCCAGCTCACCGGAGGGACAGGGGAAAGATACGCAGTATTTT.

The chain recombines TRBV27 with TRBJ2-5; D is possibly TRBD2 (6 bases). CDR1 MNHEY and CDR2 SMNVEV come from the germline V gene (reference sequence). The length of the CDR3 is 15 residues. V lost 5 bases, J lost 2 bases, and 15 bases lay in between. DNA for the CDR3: TGTGCCAGCAGTCCACTGGGGGGTGGGCAAGAGACCCAGTACTTC. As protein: CASSPLGGGQETQYF.

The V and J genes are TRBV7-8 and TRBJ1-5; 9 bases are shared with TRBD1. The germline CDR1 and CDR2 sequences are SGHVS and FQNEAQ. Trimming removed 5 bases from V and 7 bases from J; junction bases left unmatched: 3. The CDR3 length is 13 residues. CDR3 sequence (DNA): TGTGCCAGCAGCGGGGACAGGGAGCAGCCCCAGCATTTT. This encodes CASSGDREQPQHF. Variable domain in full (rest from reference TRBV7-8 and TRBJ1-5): GAGVSQSPRYKVAKRGQDVALRCDPISGHVSLFWYQQALGQGPEFLTYFQNEAQLDKSGLPSDRFFAERPEGSVSTLKIQRTQQEDSAVYLCASSGDREQPQHFGDGTRLSIL.

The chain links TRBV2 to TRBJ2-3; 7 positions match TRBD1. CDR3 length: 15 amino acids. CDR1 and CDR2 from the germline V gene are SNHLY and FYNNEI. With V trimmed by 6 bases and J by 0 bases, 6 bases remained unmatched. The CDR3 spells CASRENRGSTDTQYF. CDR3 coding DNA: TGTGCCAGCAGGGAAAACAGGGGAAGCACAGATACGCAGTATTTT.

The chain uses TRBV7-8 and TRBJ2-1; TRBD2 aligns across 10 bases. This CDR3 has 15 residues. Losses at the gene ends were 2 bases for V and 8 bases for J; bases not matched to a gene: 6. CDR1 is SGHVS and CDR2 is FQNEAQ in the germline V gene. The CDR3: CASSLNLAGADEQFF. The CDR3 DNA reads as TGTGCCAGCAGCTTAAATCTAGCGGGAGCAGATGAGCAGTTCTTC.

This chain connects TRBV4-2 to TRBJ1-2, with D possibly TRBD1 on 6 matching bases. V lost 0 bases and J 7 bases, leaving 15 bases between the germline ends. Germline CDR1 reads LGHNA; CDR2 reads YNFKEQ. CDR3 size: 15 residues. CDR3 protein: CASSQEGGGVGGYTF. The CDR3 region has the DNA TGTGCCAGCAGCCAAGAGGGAGGGGGTGTCGGTGGCTACACCTTC.

CDR3 in DNA: TGTGCCTGGAGTGGCCAGGGAACAGATACGCAGTATTTT. Encoded protein: CAWSGQGTDTQYF. The V call is TRBV30, the J call TRBJ2-3, with TRBD1 as a possible D gene (5 bases). CDR1 and CDR2 (germline): GTSNPN, SVGIG (reference sequence). Trimming stripped 1 base from V and 3 bases from J, with 8 bases between. This CDR3 is built from 13 residues.

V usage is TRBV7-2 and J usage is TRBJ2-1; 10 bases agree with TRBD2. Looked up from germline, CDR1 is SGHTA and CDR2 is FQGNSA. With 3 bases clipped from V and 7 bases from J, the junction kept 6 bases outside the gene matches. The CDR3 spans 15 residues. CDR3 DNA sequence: TGTGCCAGCAGCTTTGGGACTAGCGTAGTAAATGAGCAGTTCTTC. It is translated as CASSFGTSVVNEQFF.

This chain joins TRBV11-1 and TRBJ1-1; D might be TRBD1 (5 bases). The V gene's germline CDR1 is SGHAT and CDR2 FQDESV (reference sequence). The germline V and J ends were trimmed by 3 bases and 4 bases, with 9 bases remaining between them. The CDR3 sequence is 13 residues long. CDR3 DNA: TGTGCCAGCAGCTTCGCGACAGTCACTGAAGCTTTCTTT. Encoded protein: CASSFATVTEAFF. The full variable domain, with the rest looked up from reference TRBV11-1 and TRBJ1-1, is EAEVAQSPRYKITEKSQAVAFWCDPISGHATLYWYRQILGQGPELLVQFQDESVVDDSQLPKDRFSAERLKGVDSTLKIQPAELGDSAMYLCASSFATVTEAFFGQGTRLTVV.

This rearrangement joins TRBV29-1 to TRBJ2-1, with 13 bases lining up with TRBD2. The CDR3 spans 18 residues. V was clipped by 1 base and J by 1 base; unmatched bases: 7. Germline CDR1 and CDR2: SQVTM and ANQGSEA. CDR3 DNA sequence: TGCAGCGTTGAAGGGGGACTAGCGGGGCCCCTATCCTACAATGAGCAGTTCTTC. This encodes CSVEGGLAGPLSYNEQFF.

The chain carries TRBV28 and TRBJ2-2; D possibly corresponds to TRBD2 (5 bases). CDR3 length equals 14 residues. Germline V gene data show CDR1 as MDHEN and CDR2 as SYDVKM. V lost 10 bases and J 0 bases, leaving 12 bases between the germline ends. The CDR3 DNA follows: TGTGCCACCCGGGAAGGTCCGAACACCGGGGAGCTGTTTTTT. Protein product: CATREGPNTGELFF.

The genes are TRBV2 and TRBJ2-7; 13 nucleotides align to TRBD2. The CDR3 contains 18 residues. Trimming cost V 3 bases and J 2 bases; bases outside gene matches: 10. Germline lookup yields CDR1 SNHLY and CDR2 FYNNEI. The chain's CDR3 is CASSDRLAGGGRAYEQYF. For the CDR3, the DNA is TGTGCCAGCAGTGACAGACTAGCGGGAGGCGGGAGGGCCTACGAGCAGTACTTC.

For the CDR3, the DNA is TGTGCCAGTAGTATAGCCTTGACAGTTAACAATGAGCAGTTCTTC. Its protein product is CASSIALTVNNEQFF. The chain recombines TRBV19 with TRBJ2-1; TRBD1 is a possible D gene (5 bases). This CDR3 comprises 15 residues. Trimming pared 1 base from V and 5 bases from J, leaving 12 bases between. The germline CDR1 and CDR2 sequences are LNHDA and SQIVND (reference sequence).

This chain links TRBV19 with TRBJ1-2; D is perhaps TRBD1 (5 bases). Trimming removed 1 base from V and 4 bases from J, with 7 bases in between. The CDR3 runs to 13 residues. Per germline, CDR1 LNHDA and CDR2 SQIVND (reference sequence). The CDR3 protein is CASSIVQGYGYTF. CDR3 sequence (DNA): TGTGCCAGTAGTATAGTTCAGGGCTATGGCTACACCTTC.

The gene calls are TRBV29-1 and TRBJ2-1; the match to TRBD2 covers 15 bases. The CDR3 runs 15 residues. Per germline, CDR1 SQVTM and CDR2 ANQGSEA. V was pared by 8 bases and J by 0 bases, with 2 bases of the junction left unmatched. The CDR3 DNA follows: TGCAGCTCGGGACTAGCGGGAGGCTCCTACAATGAGCAGTTCTTC. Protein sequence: CSSGLAGGSYNEQFF.

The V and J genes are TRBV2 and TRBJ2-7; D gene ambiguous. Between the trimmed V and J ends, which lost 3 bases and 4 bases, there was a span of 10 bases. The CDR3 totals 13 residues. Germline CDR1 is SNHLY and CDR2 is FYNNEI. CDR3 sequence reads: CASSDGRGYEQYF. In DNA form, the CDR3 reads TGTGCCAGCAGTGACGGCCGCGGATACGAGCAGTACTTC.

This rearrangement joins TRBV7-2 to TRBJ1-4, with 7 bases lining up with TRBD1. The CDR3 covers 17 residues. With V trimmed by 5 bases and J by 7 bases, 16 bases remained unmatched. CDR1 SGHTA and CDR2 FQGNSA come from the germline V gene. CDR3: CASSAQRRGLGGEKLFF. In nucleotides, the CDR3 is TGTGCCAGCAGCGCCCAACGGAGGGGGCTAGGGGGTGAAAAACTGTTTTTT.